Each of the 22 T cell receptor beta chains below was sequenced from the same sample in a study of T-cell memory formation after mild COVID-19. TCRdb passed the 5' RACE reads through MiXCR, listing each CDR3 protein once. The data contain 100,000 to 150,000 distinct CDR3 sequences, about 6% of them singletons. The sequenced sample consisted of PBMCs or a T cell subset sorted from them (not recorded which). Every receptor here comes from an adult woman who had mild COVID-19 (a few samples of this study predate the infection). Cell type and time point are not known.

A few counts support this clonotype. The V call is TRBV11-3, the J call TRBJ2-1; 7 bases are a match to TRBD2. The junction had 16 bases not matched to a gene; V was cut back by 1 base and J by 4 bases. The germline gives CDR1 SGHNT, CDR2 YENEEA. The CDR3 is 19 residues long. CDR3 amino acids: CASSLGWIGRLADYNEQFF. CDR3 sequence (DNA): TGTGCCAGCAGCTTAGGCTGGATTGGGCGACTAGCAGATTACAATGAGCAGTTCTTC.

This clonotype was recorded only once. The J gene is TRBJ2-3, the V gene TRBV10-3; D might be TRBD2 (5 bases). In germline, CDR1 is ENHRY, CDR2 SYGVKD. V shed 4 bases and J shed 4 bases, with 18 bases lying between them. This CDR3 has 16 residues. This CDR3 reads CAISVGLASLPDTQYF. The CDR3 DNA is TGTGCCATCAGTGTCGGTCTAGCCTCCCTCCCAGATACGCAGTATTTT.

This chain joins TRBV10-3 and TRBJ2-5, with no clear D. CDR1 and CDR2 from the germline V gene are ENHRY and SYGVKD. V dropped 3 bases and J dropped 3 bases, with 5 bases sitting between them. The CDR3 is 12 amino acids. The CDR3 is CAISDPEETQYF. The CDR3 DNA sequence: TGTGCCATCAGTGACCCCGAAGAGACCCAGTACTTC.

This clonotype was observed many times. The rearrangement joins TRBV12-3 or TRBV12-4 to TRBJ2-7, with D maybe TRBD2 (5 bases). The CDR3 covers 15 residues. Trimming cost V 6 bases and J 2 bases, with 17 bases left between them. The CDR3 bases are TGTGCCAGCAGCCCCTTTCGGGATCCTCCCTACGAGCAGTACTTC. This gives the protein CASSPFRDPPYEQYF.

This clonotype was counted ten times or more. CDR3: CASSLTPGHSEAFF. The CDR3 nucleotides are TGTGCCAGCAGTTTAACACCGGGACACTCTGAAGCTTTCTTT. This sequence joins TRBV12-3 or TRBV12-4 and TRBJ1-1; the D gene is possibly TRBD1 (6 bases). Trimming stripped 2 bases from V and 6 bases from J, with 13 bases between. There are 14 residues in the CDR3.

The CDR3 DNA is TGTGCCACCAGTGACCGGGGACAGGGAAAATACGAGCAGTACTTC. The encoded protein is CATSDRGQGKYEQYF. The chain links TRBV24-1 to TRBJ2-7; 9 nucleotides align to TRBD1. Germline assignment: CDR1 KGHDR and CDR2 SFDVKD. V was pared by 4 bases and J by 4 bases, with 7 bases of the junction left unmatched. CDR3 length: 15 amino acids.

This clonotype was seen at least ten times. The chain joins TRBV7-8 to TRBJ2-5, with 7 bases identical to TRBD1. V lost 2 bases to trimming and J lost 5 bases; unmatched junction nucleotides: 11. CDR1 SGHVS and CDR2 FQNEAQ come from the germline V gene. CDR3 size: 16 residues. CDR3 nucleotide sequence: TGTGCCAGCAGCTTACCCCCAGGGGGTTTTGGTGAGACCCAGTACTTC. It codes for CASSLPPGGFGETQYF.

CDR3: CSVQDEGETQYF. CDR3 sequence (DNA): TGCAGTGTTCAGGATGAGGGGGAGACCCAGTACTTC. The chain couples TRBV20-1 to TRBJ2-5, with D perhaps matching TRBD1 or TRBD2 (5 bases each). The ends were cut back, 7 bases at V and 5 bases at J, with 14 bases in the middle. CDR1 and CDR2 (germline): DFQATT, SNEGSKA (reference sequence). The CDR3 covers 12 residues.

A single count supports this clonotype. The chain links TRBV15 to TRBJ2-3; D unclear. The V end lost 4 bases, the J end lost 5 bases, and 10 bases lay between the germline ends. Germline lookup yields CDR1 LNHNV and CDR2 YYDKDF (reference sequence). CDR3 length equals 13 residues. The CDR3 DNA sequence: TGTGCCACCAGCATTATTCGAAGAGATACGCAGTATTTT. Amino acid sequence: CATSIIRRDTQYF.

This clonotype occurred many times. The chain combines TRBV6-2 or TRBV6-3 with TRBJ2-7; D not resolved. Trimming took 0 bases from V and 2 from J, leaving 17 bases between them. Germline V gene lookup returns CDR1 MNHEY and CDR2 SVGEGT. This CDR3 has 17 residues. CDR3 DNA: TGTGCCAGCAGTTACTCGTCCTTTAAAGGGATAACCTACGAGCAGTACTTC. Its translation: CASSYSSFKGITYEQYF.

This clonotype occurred many times. The CDR3 DNA reads as TGCGCCAGCAGCCAAGATGAGAGGGGGGTCGGGGCCGAGCAGTACTTC. Amino acid sequence: CASSQDERGVGAEQYF. The rearrangement links TRBV4-1 to TRBJ2-7; either TRBD1 or TRBD2 may supply D (6 bases each). V lost 0 bases and J lost 6, with 18 bases in between. The germline CDR1 and CDR2 sequences are MGHRA and YSYEKL. This CDR3 contains 16 residues.

This clonotype was found a few times. The gene calls are TRBV6-2 or TRBV6-3 and TRBJ1-1; D remains ambiguous. Between the trimmed V and J ends, which lost 4 bases and 4 bases, there was a span of 10 bases. Germline CDR1 MNHEY, CDR2 SVGEGT. The CDR3 loop spans 13 amino acids. The chain's CDR3 is CASSSSRFTEAFF. The CDR3 coding sequence is TGTGCCAGCAGTTCTTCACGGTTCACTGAAGCTTTCTTT.

CDR3 bases: TGTGCCAGCAGTCCTAGGGGGGGGGAGACAGATACGCAGTATTTT. Protein product: CASSPRGGETDTQYF. V usage is TRBV12-3 or TRBV12-4 and J usage is TRBJ2-3, with D maybe TRBD2 (7 bases). V was cut by 5 bases and J by 3 bases, with 15 bases left in between. CDR3 length: 15 amino acids.

This rearrangement joins TRBV21-1 to TRBJ2-7; the table's D call TRBD1 went unverified against the DNA. TRBV21-1 is classified as a pseudogene. CDR3 length equals 15 residues. CDR3 in amino acids: CASSSTDREQHEQYF. For the CDR3, the DNA is TGTGCCAGCAGCTCCACCGACAGGGAACAGCACGAGCAGTACTTC.

This clonotype has only a few counts. This chain links TRBV5-6 with TRBJ2-5, with 10 bases aligning to TRBD2. The germline gives CDR1 SGHDT, CDR2 YYEEEE. V shed 4 bases, J shed 1 base, and the junction held 7 bases outside the gene matches. The CDR3 is made up of 16 amino acids. As DNA, the CDR3 is TGTGCCAGCAGCCTCAGGACTAGCGGATCCCAAGAGACCCAGTACTTC. Translated, it gives CASSLRTSGSQETQYF.

There are a few counts of this clonotype. The chain is built from TRBV19 and TRBJ1-5; perhaps TRBD1 as D (5 bases). CDR3 length: 14 residues. In germline, CDR1 is LNHDA, CDR2 SQIVND (reference sequence). Trimming took off 0 bases at V and 5 bases at J, with 8 bases between the two ends. In DNA form, the CDR3 reads TGTGCCAGTAGTATAGATCCGGGGGATCAGCCCCAGCATTTT. Protein product: CASSIDPGDQPQHF.

V and J are TRBV5-6 and TRBJ1-1, with D unresolved. CDR1 and CDR2 from the germline V gene are SGHDT and YYEEEE. CDR3 size: 14 residues. V dropped 0 bases and J dropped 4 bases, with 10 bases sitting between them. The CDR3 region is CASSLGSLGTEAFF. For the CDR3, the DNA is TGTGCCAGCAGCTTGGGCTCCCTGGGCACTGAAGCTTTCTTT.

This rearrangement joins TRBV2 to TRBJ1-4; 10 nucleotides match TRBD1. V shed 6 bases and J 7 bases; nucleotides not matched to a gene: 5. Germline assignment: CDR1 SNHLY and CDR2 FYNNEI. The CDR3 totals 14 residues. The CDR3 here is CASRWTGGGEKLFF. DNA of the CDR3: TGTGCCAGCAGATGGACAGGGGGTGGTGAAAAACTGTTTTTT.

The sample holds a few counts of this clonotype. V gene TRBV7-8 combines with J gene TRBJ2-5; TRBD2 matches 8 bases. J was trimmed by 5 bases and V by 6 bases; bases with no gene match: 11. The CDR3 extends over 15 amino acids. CDR1 is SGHVS, CDR2 FQNEAQ, per germline. The CDR3 loop is CASREKRGNAETQYF. For the CDR3, the DNA is TGTGCCAGCAGGGAGAAGCGGGGGAATGCTGAGACCCAGTACTTC.

There are a few counts of this clonotype. The junction shows a germline mismatch at one end, possibly a read error. The V gene is TRBV9, the J gene TRBJ2-5; 11 nucleotides match TRBD2. CDR1 and CDR2 from the germline V gene are SGDLS and YYNGEE. The CDR3 contains 15 residues. The CDR3 is CASSVSLLAGEAQYF. The CDR3 coding sequence is TGTGCCAGCAGCGTCTCTTTACTAGCGGGAGAGGCCCAGTACTTC.

V gene TRBV5-4 combines with J gene TRBJ1-2; TRBD1 is a possible D gene (6 bases). CDR1 is SGHNT, CDR2 YYREEE, per germline (reference sequence). The CDR3 covers 15 residues. V was pared by 4 bases and J by 0 bases, with 13 bases between. As DNA, the CDR3 is TGTGCCAGCAGCGTTCGGACAGCGACTAACTATGGCTACACCTTC. Translation: CASSVRTATNYGYTF.

This clonotype was seen only a few times. The rearrangement joins TRBV7-3 to TRBJ2-1; a weak D match, TRBD1 (5 bases). This CDR3 spans 15 amino acids. CDR1 is SGHTA and CDR2 is FQGTGA in the germline V gene. Trimming cost V 5 bases and J 6 bases, with 17 bases left between them. In DNA form, the CDR3 reads TGTGCCAGCAGCCCGGCAGGGCCCGACCTCAATGAGCAGTTCTTC. It is translated as CASSPAGPDLNEQFF.